This T cell receptor beta chain was found in a study of long-term antiretroviral therapy in people with HIV. This CDR3 region has 16 residues. Germline trimming cut 4 bases from V and 2 bases from J; bases unmatched to any gene: 8. Germline CDR1 reads MNHNS; CDR2 reads SASEGT. The libraries were made with immunoSEQ v3.0 at survey level. Profiling relied on immunoSEQ multiplex PCR, and the TCRdb table lists in-frame clones only, not all of them. The table has about 22,000 clones, around four fifths seen once. The chain couples TRBV6-1 to TRBJ1-2, with TRBD1 matching over 9 bases. The material was unsorted PBMCs, obtained 1.6 years after starting antiretroviral therapy. The clonotype comes from a man in his forties or fifties with HIV. DNA of the CDR3: TGTGCCAGCAGTGTCAATTTCGGGACAGGGAACTATGGCTACACCTTC. Residues: CASSVNFGTGNYGYTF.